This TCR beta chain was sequenced during a study of T cells in Graves' hyperthyroidism and ophthalmopathy. What was amplified from RNA transcripts were TCR beta CDR3 regions. With the HTBI primer set, the TCR CDR3 went through a first round of RT-PCR. TCRdb reprocessed the multiplex PCR reads with MiXCR, giving one entry per CDR3 protein. The profile shows approximately 300,000 distinct CDR3 sequences, roughly 20% of them singletons. The study, taken as a whole, reports: Among clonotypes expanded in thyroid above 0.001, most were also found in blood. Onset of ophthalmopathy came a median around 6.5 months after the model predicted it.

Turning to this clonotype: Its target is not known. This may stem from a read error, because a much larger clone lies one nucleotide away.

CDR3 length: 19 amino acids. The germline gives CDR1 SGHAT, CDR2 FQNNGV. Patients with uncontrolled infections, other autoimmune diseases, pregnancy or lactation were excluded. Sequencing was done on a sample of blood. This clonotype originated in a man over 45 with Graves' ophthalmopathy. J is TRBJ2-3 and V is TRBV11-2; tentative D call: TRBD1 (6 bases). The CDR3, as DNA: TGTGCCAGCAGCTTGCGTTTAGGGCAGGGGAGACATGGCACAGTTACGCAGTATTTT. This sequence encodes CASSLRLGQGRHGTVTQYF.